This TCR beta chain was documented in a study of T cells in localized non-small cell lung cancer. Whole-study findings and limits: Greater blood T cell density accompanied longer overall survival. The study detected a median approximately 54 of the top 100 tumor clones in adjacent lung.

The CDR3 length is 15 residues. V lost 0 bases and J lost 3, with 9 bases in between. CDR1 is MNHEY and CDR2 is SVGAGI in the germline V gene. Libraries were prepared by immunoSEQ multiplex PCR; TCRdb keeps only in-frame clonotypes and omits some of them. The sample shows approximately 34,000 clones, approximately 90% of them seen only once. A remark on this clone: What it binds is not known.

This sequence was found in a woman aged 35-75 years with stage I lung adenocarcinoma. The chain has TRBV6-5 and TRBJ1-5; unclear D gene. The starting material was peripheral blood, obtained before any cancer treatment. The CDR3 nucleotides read TGTGCCAGCAGTTACTCGAGGGAACCCAATCAGCCCCAGCATTTT. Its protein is CASSYSREPNQPQHF.